This T cell receptor beta chain stems from a study of CD8+ T cells in alopecia areata. The ends were cut back, 2 bases at V and 3 bases at J, with 5 bases in the middle. Germline loops: CDR1 SEHNR, CDR2 FQNEAQ (reference sequence). This CDR3 region has 13 residues. A few counts support this clone. Antigen: not known. Overall study findings and caveats: The study also sequences resident alphabeta T cells of normal skin in scalp samples.

After isolation, RNA underwent reverse transcription to generate cDNA as the sequencing template. Produced via immunoSEQ multiplex PCR; TCRdb's table is partial and in-frame only. Of 120,000 to 150,000 clones in the sample, approximately 87% are singletons; the top ten hold around 16%. The material was CD8+ T cells sorted from blood, obtained at week 0. The clonotype was recovered from a human donor with alopecia areata. The rearrangement uses TRBV7-9 and TRBJ2-1; D is unresolved. The CDR3 DNA follows: TGTGCCAGCAGCTTAATTGACTACAATGAGCAGTTCTTC. This encodes CASSLIDYNEQFF.